These 27 T cell receptor beta chains were all obtained from the same sample, sequenced in a study of molecular identifiers for immune sequencing clone quantification. A single record per CDR3 protein comes from TCRdb applying MiXCR to the PCR reads. Of some 65,000 distinct CDR3 sequences listed, around 20% are singletons. Sequencing was done on a sample of naive CD8+ T cells from blood, with Jurkat cell RNA spiked in. Subset given: FACS-sorted CD8+CD4-CCR7+CD45RA+ naive T cells. All receptors come from a human donor in good health. Some libraries in this study had Jurkat cell RNA spiked in.

This clonotype has ten or more counts. The chain combines TRBV20-1 with TRBJ1-5, with TRBD1 matching over 10 bases. Looked up from germline, CDR1 is DFQATT and CDR2 is SNEGSKA (reference sequence). The CDR3 has 14 residues. Germline trimming cut 3 bases from V and 6 bases from J; bases unmatched to any gene: 5. The CDR3 protein is CSASPGTGAQPQHF. CDR3 nucleotides: TGCAGTGCTAGCCCCGGGACAGGGGCTCAGCCCCAGCATTTT.

This clonotype was seen more than once but under ten times. Here the CDR3 reads CASRGTTNTEAFF. The CDR3 DNA is TGCGCCAGCAGAGGCACGACGAACACTGAAGCTTTCTTT. The chain carries TRBV5-1 and TRBJ1-1, with D uncertain. The CDR3 sequence is 13 residues long. In germline, CDR1 is SGHRS, CDR2 YFSETQ. V was shortened by 5 bases and J by 1 base, with 9 bases between the two germline ends. Using reference TRBV5-1 and TRBJ1-1 for the parts outside the CDR3, the full variable domain is KAGVTQTPRYLIKTRGQQVTLSCSPISGHRSVSWYQQTPGQGLQFLFEYFSETQRNKGNFPGRFSGRQFSNSRSEMNVSTLELGDSALYLCASRGTTNTEAFFGQGTRLTVV.

Remarks on this clonotype: A much bigger clone sits one base away, suggesting this may be a read error. The CDR3 loop reads CASSAPGVYEQYF. The CDR3 nucleotides read TGTGCCAGCAGCGCCCCAGGGGTCTACGAGCAGTACTTC. The chain recombines TRBV7-9 with TRBJ2-7; possible D gene TRBD1, 6 bases. The germline gives CDR1 SEHNR, CDR2 FQNEAQ (reference sequence). The CDR3 length is 13 residues. Between the trimmed V and J ends, which lost 5 bases and 3 bases, there was a span of 11 bases.

This clonotype was seen ten or more times. The rearrangement joins TRBV4-1 to TRBJ2-7; possibly TRBD2 for D (5 bases). CDR1 is MGHRA and CDR2 is YSYEKL in the germline V gene. The ends were cut back, 6 bases at V and 0 bases at J, with 15 bases in the middle. The CDR3 is 15 amino acids. In DNA form, the CDR3 reads TGCGCCAGCAGTCTTCGAACGGGGAGCTCCTACGAGCAGTACTTC. Residues: CASSLRTGSSYEQYF.

This clonotype was detected many times. This sequence joins TRBV11-2 and TRBJ2-7, with unresolved D. The CDR3 runs 14 residues. V was shortened by 3 bases and J by 3 bases, with 12 bases between the two germline ends. Germline V gives CDR1 SGHAT, CDR2 FQNNGV. In nucleotides, the CDR3 is TGTGCCAGCAGCTTTAACGAGGTATACTACGAGCAGTACTTC. Its protein product is CASSFNEVYYEQYF.

This clonotype occurred a few times. The J gene is TRBJ2-7, the V gene TRBV12-3 or TRBV12-4; possibly TRBD2 for D (6 bases). Trimming took 5 bases from V and 5 from J, leaving 13 bases between them. This CDR3 is built from 13 residues. The CDR3 reads CASSNGGINEQYF. For the CDR3, the DNA is TGTGCCAGCAGTAATGGAGGGATCAACGAGCAGTACTTC.

Of note for this clonotype: This sequence may be a read error, since a much larger clone differs from it by one base. The chain joins TRBV9 to TRBJ2-7; possible D gene TRBD2, 5 bases. Germline V lookup: CDR1 SGDLS, CDR2 YYNGEE. This CDR3 contains 15 residues. V was pared by 0 bases and J by 6 bases, with 16 bases between. The CDR3 region has the DNA TGTGCCAGCAGCGTAGGGTCCGGGGTTAGCCGCGAGCAGTACTTC. This translates into CASSVGSGVSREQYF.

This clonotype was seen many times. The V call is TRBV7-2, the J call TRBJ2-7; 8 bases fit TRBD2. The germline CDR1 and CDR2 sequences are SGHTA and FQGNSA. The CDR3 sequence is 16 residues long. V was pared by 3 bases and J by 2 bases, with 9 bases of the junction left unmatched. The CDR3 here is CASSFTAGEGAYEQYF. As DNA, the CDR3 is TGTGCCAGCAGCTTTACAGCGGGGGAGGGGGCCTACGAGCAGTACTTC.

This clonotype appeared a few times. Its ends do not fully match the called genes, so a read error is possible. The chain uses TRBV18 and TRBJ2-1, with 12 positions matching TRBD2. The CDR3 has 16 amino acids. The V gene's germline CDR1 is KGHSH and CDR2 LQKENI. CDR3 sequence reads: CACSPPTSGSFNEQFF. The CDR3 DNA is TGTGCCTGCTCACCACCGACTAGCGGGAGTTTTAATGAGCAGTTCTTC.

This clonotype was recorded many times. The chain employs TRBV5-6 and TRBJ2-7; the D is unclear. The CDR3 has 14 residues. Germline CDR1 is SGHDT and CDR2 is YYEEEE. Trimming took 4 bases from V and 2 from J, leaving 13 bases between them. CDR3 DNA: TGTGCCAGCAGCCCGCACGTCAGGCCCTACGAGCAGTACTTC. Its translation: CASSPHVRPYEQYF.

V gene TRBV7-3 combines with J gene TRBJ2-2; D not certain. The CDR3 is 14 residues long. V lost 5 bases and J lost 3, with 10 bases in between. The germline V gene encodes CDR1 SGHTA and CDR2 FQGTGA. The CDR3 loop is CASSPIRYTGELFF. CDR3 nucleotide sequence: TGTGCCAGCAGCCCAATCAGGTACACCGGGGAGCTGTTTTTT.

This clonotype has ten or more counts. The chain combines TRBV10-3 with TRBJ1-2; the match to TRBD1 covers 9 bases. Germline V gene sequence: CDR1 ENHRY, CDR2 SYGVKD. This CDR3 is built from 12 residues. The V gene end was trimmed by 10 bases and the J gene end by 6 bases; junction bases not matched to a gene: 6. CDR3 nucleotide sequence: TGTGCCAGTACCGGGACAGGGAATGGCTACACCTTC. This translates into CASTGTGNGYTF.

Worth noting for this clonotype: A clone one base away is much larger, so this may be a read error. The chain couples TRBV19 to TRBJ2-1; D is unclear. Germline CDR1 and CDR2: LNHDA and SQIVND (reference sequence). The CDR3 is 14 amino acids. The germline V and J ends were trimmed by 6 bases and 1 base, with 10 bases remaining between them. The CDR3 loop reads CASREQESYNEQFF. In DNA form, the CDR3 reads TGTGCCAGTAGAGAGCAGGAATCCTACAATGAGCAGTTCTTC.

The chain links TRBV5-6 to TRBJ1-6, with no clear D. CDR3 size: 18 residues. Trimming removed 0 bases from V and 3 bases from J, with 16 bases in between. Germline CDR1 reads SGHDT; CDR2 reads YYEEEE. CDR3: CASSLGARVEFYNSPLHF. DNA of the CDR3: TGTGCCAGCAGCTTGGGAGCCCGGGTTGAGTTCTATAATTCACCCCTCCACTTT.

This clonotype was counted at least ten times. The chain links TRBV28 to TRBJ2-3; 9 bases match TRBD2. The CDR3 has 14 amino acids. CDR1 and CDR2 (germline): MDHEN, SYDVKM. J lost 5 bases, V lost 6 bases, and 6 bases had no gene match. The CDR3 nucleotides are TGTGCCAGCAGCACCCTAGCGGGAAAAGATACGCAGTATTTT. Translation gives CASSTLAGKDTQYF. Filled out from reference TRBV28 and TRBJ2-3, the complete variable domain reads DVKVTQSSRYLVKRTGEKVFLECVQDMDHENMFWYRQDPGLGLRLIYFSYDVKMKEKGDIPEGYSVSREKKERFSLILESASTNQTSMYLCASSTLAGKDTQYFGPGTRLTVL.

This clonotype has only one observation. A read error may explain this, as a much larger clone is one base away. The chain joins TRBV27 to TRBJ2-7; D possibly corresponds to TRBD1 (7 bases). This CDR3 contains 14 residues. Germline V gene sequence: CDR1 MNHEY, CDR2 SMNVEV (reference sequence). CDR3 in DNA: TGTGCCAGCAGAATACAGGGGCCCTCTCGGGAGCGGTACTTC. It yields the protein CASRIQGPSRERYF.

This clonotype was counted ten times or more. J is TRBJ2-3 and V is TRBV27; perhaps TRBD1 as D (6 bases). Germline CDR1 and CDR2: MNHEY and SMNVEV (reference sequence). The CDR3 is 16 residues long. The germline V and J ends were trimmed by 5 bases and 2 bases, with 17 bases remaining between them. CDR3 sequence (DNA): TGTGCCAGCAGTCTGACACAGGGCCTATCCACAGATACGCAGTATTTT. It yields the protein CASSLTQGLSTDTQYF.

This clonotype was recorded at least ten times. The chain has TRBV19 and TRBJ1-4; D is uncertain. The length of the CDR3 is 12 residues. Trimming stripped 9 bases from V and 13 bases from J, with 18 bases between. Germline V gene data show CDR1 as LNHDA and CDR2 as SQIVND (reference sequence). The CDR3 DNA reads TGTGCCAGGGCGGACGGTGGAACGGGACTGTTTTTT. It specifies CARADGGTGLFF.

This clonotype was counted many times. The chain couples TRBV3-1 to TRBJ2-1; 8 nucleotides line up with TRBD2. Trimming took 4 bases from V and 9 from J; bases not matched to a gene: 14. The germline gives CDR1 LGHDT, CDR2 YNNKEL (reference sequence). The CDR3 extends over 16 amino acids. CDR3 loop: CASSLEGSGRSGEQFF. The CDR3, as DNA: TGTGCCAGCAGCCTAGAGGGGAGCGGGAGAAGCGGTGAGCAGTTCTTC.

This clonotype was detected many times. V is TRBV10-3 and J is TRBJ1-1; D remains ambiguous. This CDR3 region has 15 residues. Trimming removed 3 bases at V and 0 bases at J, with 11 bases between. CDR1 is ENHRY and CDR2 is SYGVKD in the germline V gene. The CDR3 sequence is CAISDFQEMNTEAFF. The CDR3 DNA reads as TGTGCCATCAGTGATTTCCAGGAGATGAACACTGAAGCTTTCTTT.

This clonotype was found many times. V and J are TRBV4-1 and TRBJ1-1; possibly TRBD1 for D (5 bases). The germline V gene encodes CDR1 MGHRA and CDR2 YSYEKL. CDR3 length: 13 residues. The V end lost 8 bases, the J end lost 8 bases, and 18 bases lay between the germline ends. CDR3 DNA sequence: TGCGCCAGCGCCCAGGGTCGACAGTCCGAAGCTTTCTTT. It translates to CASAQGRQSEAFF.

This clonotype was recorded at least ten times. The chain links TRBV28 to TRBJ2-7; tentatively, D is TRBD2 (5 bases). The length of the CDR3 is 16 residues. Trimming stripped 1 base from V and 0 bases from J, with 13 bases between. Germline V CDR1 and CDR2: MDHEN, SYDVKM. CDR3: CASSLYSTRSSYEQYF. The CDR3 coding sequence is TGTGCCAGCAGTTTATACTCTACTAGGAGCTCCTACGAGCAGTACTTC.

This clonotype appeared many times. This chain links TRBV28 with TRBJ2-3; the D is unclear. CDR3 length: 12 amino acids. Germline V gene lookup returns CDR1 MDHEN and CDR2 SYDVKM. V was trimmed by 2 bases and J by 4 bases, leaving 4 bases between them. CDR3 in DNA: TGTGCCAGCAGTTTAACGCCAGATACGCAGTATTTT. This encodes CASSLTPDTQYF.

The rearrangement links TRBV7-2 to TRBJ2-5, with 8 bases lining up with TRBD2. Unmatched junction bases numbered 12, after V lost 1 base and J lost 5 bases. CDR1 SGHTA and CDR2 FQGNSA come from the germline V gene. CDR3 length equals 17 residues. The CDR3 loop is CASSLVGTGRVGETQYF. CDR3 DNA sequence: TGTGCCAGCAGCTTAGTTGGTACCGGGAGGGTTGGTGAGACCCAGTACTTC.

About this clonotype itself: Relative to the germline gene, one junction end is altered; a read error may explain this. V is TRBV27 and J is TRBJ2-3; D is unclear. From germline, CDR1 is MNHEY and CDR2 SMNVEV (reference sequence). The CDR3 runs 14 residues. The chain's CDR3 is CASCLLGSTDTQYF. The DNA of the CDR3 is TGTGCCAGCTGTTTATTAGGGAGCACAGATACGCAGTATTTT.

This clonotype was seen ten or more times. This chain uses TRBV5-5 with TRBJ2-5, with no clear D. The V gene lost 1 base and the J gene lost 4 bases, with 5 bases spanning the gap. From germline, CDR1 is SGHKS and CDR2 YYEKEE (reference sequence). The CDR3 length is 12 residues. CDR3 in DNA: TGTGCCAGCAGCTTGATGACAGAGACCCAGTACTTC. As protein: CASSLMTETQYF.

This chain connects TRBV27 to TRBJ2-6; D is ambiguous. V gave up 1 base and J gave up 2 bases, with 3 bases separating them. Germline V CDR1 and CDR2: MNHEY, SMNVEV (reference sequence). The CDR3 is 14 amino acids. The CDR3 loop reads CASSLWAGANVLTF. DNA of the CDR3: TGTGCCAGCAGTTTATGGGCTGGGGCCAACGTCCTGACTTTC. The full variable domain, its missing parts supplied by reference TRBV27 and TRBJ2-6, is EAQVTQNPRYLITVTGKKLTVTCSQNMNHEYMSWYRQDPGLGLRQIYYSMNVEVTDKGDVPEGYKVSRKEKRNFPLILESPSPNQTSLYFCASSLWAGANVLTFGAGSRLTVL.